This note documents a single T cell receptor beta chain sequence. Clones were sequenced by immunoSEQ multiplex PCR, and TCRdb holds only the in-frame ones, with some missing. The sample contains 200,000 to 250,000 clones, nearly 90% of which appear only once. The data are from a study of blood T cell repertoires in COVID-19. Study background: The cDNA or gDNA used as material had been derived from T cells, B-cell-depleted T cells, or PBMCs.

Material for sequencing was peripheral blood. The sequence was collected from a woman aged 18-29 years who had recovered from COVID-19.

In DNA, the CDR3 is TGTGCCAGCAGTGACCTAAACTATGGCTACACCTTC. This codes for CASSDLNYGYTF. V gene TRBV6-4 combines with J gene TRBJ1-2; D gene ambiguous. With 2 bases removed from V and 2 bases from J, the gap between germline ends came to 3 bases. The CDR3 runs 12 residues. Germline CDR1 MRHNA, CDR2 SNTAGT.